The T cell receptor (beta chain) under discussion was sequenced for a study of T-cell memory formation after mild COVID-19. As for the study in general: TCR clusters showed largely donor specificity.

The CDR3 runs to 14 residues. Germline values: CDR1 DFQATT, CDR2 SNEGSKA (reference sequence). Trimming left V 7 bases short and J 1 base short, with 16 bases between. Constant-segment primers and 5'RACE yielded cDNA libraries for TCR alpha and TCR beta, each carrying sample barcodes and UMIs. TCRdb re-analysed the 5' RACE reads in MiXCR, keeping a single row per CDR3 protein. The data show about 200,000 distinct CDR3 sequences, around 9.5% seen once. This clonotype was found a few times. Its antigen is unknown. Overall study results and limits: The main location of contracting CD4+ clones was CM and EM, and that of contracting CD8+ clones was EMRA.

The TCR comes from a man between 18 and 35 years old who had mild COVID-19 (a few samples of this study predate the infection). Cell type and time point are not known. Sample: PBMCs or a T cell subset sorted from them (not recorded which). The chain links TRBV20-1 to TRBJ1-1, with TRBD1 as a possible D gene (5 bases). In DNA form, the CDR3 reads TGCAGTGGCAGGAGGGGCGGACCGAACACTGAAGCTTTCTTT. Amino acids: CSGRRGGPNTEAFF.